This paragraph reports one T cell receptor beta chain. In the original processing: Estimation of nucleated cell counts was performed using reference gene primer amplification. Libraries were prepared by immunoSEQ multiplex PCR; TCRdb keeps only in-frame clonotypes and omits some of them. Clone size and V and J calls were adopted from that table, with D and trimming inferred from the DNA. The table includes approximately 300,000 clones, approximately 92% detected once. This sample was included in a study of blood T cell repertoires in COVID-19. The overall study: Acute-phase and convalescent COVID-19 samples originated in the United States, Italy and Spain. From T cells, B-cell-depleted T cells, or PBMCs came the material, which was cDNA or gDNA.

Trimming pared 7 bases from V and 1 base from J, leaving 14 bases between. Germline V gene sequence: CDR1 SNHLY, CDR2 FYNNEI. CDR3 length: 16 amino acids. A Seattle source enrolled patients during active infection and followed them longitudinally. Sequencing was carried out using peripheral blood. The rearrangement joins TRBV2 to TRBJ1-6; D unresolved. The sequence was collected from a woman aged 30 to 39 with COVID-19, enrolled during active disease. The CDR3 spells CASKTSRGSYNSPLHF. The DNA of the CDR3 is TGTGCCAGCAAGACCTCCCGAGGATCCTATAATTCACCCCTCCACTTT.